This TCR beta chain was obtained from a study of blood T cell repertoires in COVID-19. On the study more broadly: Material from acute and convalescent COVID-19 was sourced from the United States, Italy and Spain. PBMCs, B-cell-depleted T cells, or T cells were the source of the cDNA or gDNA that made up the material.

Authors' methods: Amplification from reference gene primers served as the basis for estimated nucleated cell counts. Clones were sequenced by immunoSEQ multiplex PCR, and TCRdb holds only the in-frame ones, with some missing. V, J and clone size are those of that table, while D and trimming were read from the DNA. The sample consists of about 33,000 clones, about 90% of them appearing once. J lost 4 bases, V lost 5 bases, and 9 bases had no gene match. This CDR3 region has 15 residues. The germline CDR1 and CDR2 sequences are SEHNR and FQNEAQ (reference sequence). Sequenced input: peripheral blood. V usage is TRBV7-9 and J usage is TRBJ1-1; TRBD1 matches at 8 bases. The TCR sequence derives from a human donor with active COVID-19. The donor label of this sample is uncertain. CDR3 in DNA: TGTGCCAGCAGCCCCGGGCAGGGGGCATGCACTGAAGCTTTCTTT. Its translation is CASSPGQGACTEAFF. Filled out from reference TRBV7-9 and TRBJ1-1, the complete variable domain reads DTGVSQNPRHKITKRGQNVTFRCDPISEHNRLYWYRQTLGQGPEFLTYFQNEAQLEKSRLLSDRFSAERPKGSFSTLEIQRTEQGDSAMYLCASSPGQGACTEAFFGQGTRLTVV.